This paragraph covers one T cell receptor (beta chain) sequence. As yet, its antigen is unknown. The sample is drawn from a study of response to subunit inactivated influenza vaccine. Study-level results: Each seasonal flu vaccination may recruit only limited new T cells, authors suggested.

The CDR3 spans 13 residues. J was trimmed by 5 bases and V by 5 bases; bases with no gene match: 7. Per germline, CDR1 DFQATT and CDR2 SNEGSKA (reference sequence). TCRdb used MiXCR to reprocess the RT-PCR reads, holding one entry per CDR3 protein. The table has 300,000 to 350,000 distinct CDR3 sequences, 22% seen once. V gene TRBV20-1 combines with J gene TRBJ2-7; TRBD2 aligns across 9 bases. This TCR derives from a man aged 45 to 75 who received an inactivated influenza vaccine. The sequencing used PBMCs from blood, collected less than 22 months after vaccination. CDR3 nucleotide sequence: TGCAGTGCTGTTAGCGGGAGTATGAACGAGCAGTACTTC. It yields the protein CSAVSGSMNEQYF.